The 26 T cell receptor beta chains presented below share a single source sample, sequenced in a study of OX40 agonist ivuxolimab in advanced cancers. The library was generated by the immunoSEQ multiplex PCR assay. The immuneACCESS repertoire file appears here via TCRdb, limited to in-frame rearrangements. These files lack a portion of the clones; in checked studies, under half of the deficit traces to unresolved V genes, and the cause of the others is not known. This sample lists about 27,000 clones; 85% were detected once. The ten top clones hold around 50% of the sample. Specimen: CD4+ or CD8+ T cells sorted from blood, collected in a trial of the OX40 agonist ivuxolimab. The source is an adult with an advanced solid tumor such as melanoma, head and neck, liver or kidney cancer.

This rearrangement joins TRBV5-1 to TRBJ1-1, with D unresolved. V lost 0 bases and J 0 bases, leaving 9 bases between the germline ends. The CDR3 totals 15 residues. Germline CDR1 SGHRS, CDR2 YFSETQ. Written as DNA, the CDR3 is TGCGCCAGCAGCTTGGAATCAGCCCTGAACACTGAAGCTTTCTTT. Amino acid sequence: CASSLESALNTEAFF.

The V gene is TRBV28, the J gene TRBJ2-3; D is perhaps TRBD2 (6 bases). Between the trimmed V and J ends, which lost 5 bases and 4 bases, there was a span of 22 bases. The CDR3 length is 17 residues. Germline values: CDR1 MDHEN, CDR2 SYDVKM. The CDR3 spells CASSPEGLASVADTQYF. The CDR3 nucleotides are TGTGCCAGCAGTCCAGAAGGTCTAGCGTCGGTTGCAGATACGCAGTATTTT.

V is TRBV5-6 and J is TRBJ1-5; D uncertain. Trimming removed 2 bases at V and 2 bases at J, with 5 bases between. The CDR3 extends over 13 amino acids. Germline lookup yields CDR1 SGHDT and CDR2 YYEEEE. CDR3 sequence reads: CASSLLGNQPQHF. CDR3 nucleotide sequence: TGTGCCAGCAGCTTACTCGGCAATCAGCCCCAGCATTTT. Using reference TRBV5-6 and TRBJ1-5 for the parts outside the CDR3, the full variable domain is DAGVTQSPTHLIKTRGQQVTLRCSPKSGHDTVSWYQQALGQGPQFIFQYYEEEERQRGNFPDRFSGHQFPNYSSELNVNALLLGDSALYLCASSLLGNQPQHFGDGTRLSIL.

This chain uses TRBV19 with TRBJ1-3, with TRBD1 matching 8 bases. With 3 bases clipped from V and 12 bases from J, the junction kept 13 bases outside the gene matches. Germline CDR1 is LNHDA and CDR2 is SQIVND (reference sequence). The CDR3 spans 15 residues. The CDR3 DNA reads TGTGCCAGTAGTATTACCGGGACAGGCCCTGCCGACATATATTTT. Translating it yields CASSITGTGPADIYF. Full variable domain (outside the CDR3, taken from reference TRBV19 and TRBJ1-3): DGGITQSPKYLFRKEGQNVTLSCEQNLNHDAMYWYRQDPGQGLRLIYYSQIVNDFQKGDIAEGYSVSREKKESFPLTVTSAQKNPTAFYLCASSITGTGPADIYFGEGSWLTVV.

The chain links TRBV4-3 to TRBJ2-1; D may be TRBD1 or TRBD2 (6 bases each). With 0 bases removed from V and 7 bases from J, the gap between germline ends came to 13 bases. The germline V gene has CDR1 LGHNA and CDR2 YSLEER. The CDR3 covers 15 residues. CDR3 DNA sequence: TGCGCCAGCAGCCAAGATTGGGGGGCAGGAAATGAGCAGTTCTTC. It yields the protein CASSQDWGAGNEQFF.

The rearrangement uses TRBV28 and TRBJ2-1, with a possible D match to TRBD2 (5 bases). The V and J ends lost 1 base and 7 bases respectively, with 14 bases between them. Germline V lookup: CDR1 MDHEN, CDR2 SYDVKM. The CDR3 runs 15 residues. The CDR3 sequence: CASSLFVGSGNEQFF. The CDR3 DNA reads TGTGCCAGCAGTTTATTCGTTGGATCGGGGAATGAGCAGTTCTTC. Combining the CDR3 with reference TRBV28 and TRBJ2-1 gives the whole variable domain DVKVTQSSRYLVKRTGEKVFLECVQDMDHENMFWYRQDPGLGLRLIYFSYDVKMKEKGDIPEGYSVSREKKERFSLILESASTNQTSMYLCASSLFVGSGNEQFFGPGTRLTVL.

The V gene is TRBV7-7, the J gene TRBJ2-2; no firm D call. The germline CDR1 and CDR2 sequences are SSHAT and FNYEAQ (reference sequence). The CDR3 spans 14 residues. CDR3 in DNA: TGTACCCCCGCTGAGGCTTCGAACACCGGGGAGCTGTTTTTT. It specifies CTPAEASNTGELFF.

This chain uses TRBV6-6 with TRBJ2-7; D unclear. In germline, CDR1 is MNHNY, CDR2 SVGAGI (reference sequence). The CDR3 covers 15 residues. V was trimmed by 7 bases and J by 3 bases, leaving 19 bases between them. The CDR3 coding sequence is TGTGCCAGCACCCCGTCCCGTGACACCTTCTACGAGCAGTACTTC. Protein sequence: CASTPSRDTFYEQYF.

The chain is built from TRBV7-3 and TRBJ2-7, with 7 bases identical to TRBD2. In germline, CDR1 is SGHTA, CDR2 FQGTGA. This CDR3 is 17 amino acids long. The V and J ends lost 3 bases and 2 bases, in that order; junction bases with no gene match: 13. As DNA, the CDR3 is TGTGCCAGCAGCTTGGGTCTTACGGCAGGGAGGGCCTACGAGCAGTACTTC. Its protein is CASSLGLTAGRAYEQYF. Complete variable domain (other parts from reference TRBV7-3 and TRBJ2-7): GAGVSQTPSNKVTEKGKYVELRCDPISGHTALYWYRQSLGQGPEFLIYFQGTGAADDSGLPNDRFFAVRPEGSVSTLKIQRTERGDSAVYLCASSLGLTAGRAYEQYFGPGTRLTVT.

This chain connects TRBV4-1 to TRBJ2-7; D is uncertain. The CDR3 consists of 15 residues. Germline values: CDR1 MGHRA, CDR2 YSYEKL. Trimming cost V 7 bases and J 1 base, with 17 bases left between them. CDR3 region: CASTLVPAESYEQYF. In DNA form, the CDR3 reads TGCGCCAGCACTCTCGTCCCGGCGGAGTCCTACGAGCAGTACTTC.

The chain carries TRBV27 and TRBJ1-2, with D unclear. With 3 bases removed from V and 0 bases from J, the gap between germline ends came to 14 bases. The CDR3 spans 16 residues. Germline V gene data show CDR1 as MNHEY and CDR2 as SMNVEV (reference sequence). For the CDR3, the DNA is TGTGCCAGCAGTTTCCACGAGAACGGAGCTAACTATGGCTACACCTTC. The encoded protein is CASSFHENGANYGYTF.

This chain connects TRBV7-6 to TRBJ2-7, with unresolved D. The CDR3 is 14 residues long. Trimming took off 0 bases at V and 0 bases at J, with 6 bases between the two ends. Germline loops: CDR1 SGHVS, CDR2 FNYEAQ. CDR3 nucleotides: TGTGCCAGCAGCTTAGCGCCAGACTCCTACGAGCAGTACTTC. This translates into CASSLAPDSYEQYF.

The J gene is TRBJ1-2, the V gene TRBV7-9, with D possibly matching TRBD1 (6 bases). The CDR3 runs to 13 residues. V shed 5 bases and J shed 6 bases, with 13 bases lying between them. Germline CDR1 and CDR2: SEHNR and FQNEAQ (reference sequence). The CDR3 DNA reads as TGTGCCAGCAGCAAAAACAGGGAACATGGCTACACCTTC. Translating gives CASSKNREHGYTF.

This chain links TRBV20-1 with TRBJ2-3; D is undetermined. From germline, CDR1 is DFQATT and CDR2 SNEGSKA (reference sequence). V lost 4 bases to trimming and J lost 6 bases, with 5 bases between them. The CDR3 spans 10 residues. The CDR3 bases are TGCAGTGCTACCGCGGATACGCAGTATTTT. This sequence encodes CSATADTQYF.

V and J are TRBV9 and TRBJ2-1, with TRBD1 identical over 9 bases. V dropped 3 bases and J dropped 10; count of bases not matched to a gene: 14. This CDR3 has 16 residues. In germline, CDR1 is SGDLS, CDR2 YYNGEE. The CDR3 DNA follows: TGTGCCAGCAGCGCGGGTGGGGGACAGGGTTGGTACGAGCAGTTCTTC. Encoded protein: CASSAGGGQGWYEQFF.

The genes are TRBV7-6 and TRBJ2-3, with D perhaps matching TRBD2 (6 bases). Germline assignment: CDR1 SGHVS and CDR2 FNYEAQ. V was shortened by 0 bases and J by 5 bases, with 12 bases between the two germline ends. This CDR3 has 15 residues. Here the CDR3 reads CASSLAYSGEDTQYF. CDR3 DNA: TGTGCCAGCAGCTTAGCGTATAGCGGAGAAGATACGCAGTATTTT.

The V and J genes are TRBV19 and TRBJ2-7; the match to TRBD2 covers 8 bases. Unmatched junction bases numbered 8, after V lost 2 bases and J lost 5 bases. The CDR3 contains 15 residues. CDR1 and CDR2 from the germline V gene are LNHDA and SQIVND (reference sequence). This CDR3 is CASSILLAVLHEQYF. CDR3 bases: TGTGCCAGTAGTATACTACTAGCGGTCTTGCACGAGCAGTACTTC.

The chain has TRBV9 and TRBJ1-2; maybe TRBD1 (5 bases). Germline V gene data show CDR1 as SGDLS and CDR2 as YYNGEE. CDR3 length equals 17 residues. With 4 bases removed from V and 0 bases from J, the gap between germline ends came to 19 bases. The DNA of the CDR3 is TGTGCCAGCAGCTTCAGTAGGGACGGAGACTCTAACTATGGCTACACCTTC. Its protein product is CASSFSRDGDSNYGYTF.

J is TRBJ1-2 and V is TRBV30; 9 positions match TRBD1. CDR3 length: 12 amino acids. Looked up from germline, CDR1 is GTSNPN and CDR2 is SVGIG (reference sequence). CDR3 coding DNA: TGTGCACAGACAGGGGGGAACTATGGCTACACCTTC. Encoded protein: CAQTGGNYGYTF.

The gene calls are TRBV27 and TRBJ2-7; TRBD2 agrees at 7 bases. Per the germline V gene, CDR1 is MNHEY and CDR2 is SMNVEV (reference sequence). This CDR3 has 13 residues. Losses at the gene ends were 4 bases for V and 1 base for J; bases not matched to a gene: 1. In nucleotides, the CDR3 is TGTGCCAGCAGTTCGGGACTATCCTACGAGCAGTACTTC. Its protein is CASSSGLSYEQYF.

The gene calls are TRBV7-9 and TRBJ1-4; no definite D call. The length of the CDR3 is 13 residues. V lost 4 bases and J lost 7, with 10 bases in between. CDR1 SEHNR and CDR2 FQNEAQ come from the germline V gene (reference sequence). The CDR3 spells CASSWRWGEKLFF. CDR3 DNA: TGTGCCAGCAGCTGGCGGTGGGGTGAAAAACTGTTTTTT.

The chain couples TRBV2 to TRBJ1-2; the D is unclear. The length of the CDR3 is 10 residues. Trimming removed 3 bases at V and 9 bases at J, with 5 bases between. Germline loops: CDR1 SNHLY, CDR2 FYNNEI. In nucleotides, the CDR3 is TGTGCCAGCAGTGAGGGTAGCTACACCTTC. It translates to CASSEGSYTF.

V is TRBV19 and J is TRBJ2-7; the D gene is possibly TRBD2 (6 bases). Trimming left V 6 bases short and J 6 bases short, with 15 bases between. Germline V gene sequence: CDR1 LNHDA, CDR2 SQIVND (reference sequence). CDR3 length: 13 residues. The CDR3 DNA is TGTGCCAGTAGCGAGAGGGGCGGGGCCGAGCAGTACTTC. Protein product: CASSERGGAEQYF.

The V call is TRBV15, the J call TRBJ1-6; TRBD1 agrees at 8 bases. Unmatched junction bases numbered 11, after V lost 0 bases and J lost 10 bases. The germline V gene has CDR1 LNHNV and CDR2 YYDKDF (reference sequence). The CDR3 is 17 amino acids. The chain's CDR3 is CATSRDIVGQGGSPLHF. As DNA, the CDR3 is TGTGCCACCAGCAGAGATATTGTAGGACAGGGAGGGTCACCCCTCCACTTT.

The V gene is TRBV21-1, the J gene TRBJ1-4; no check of the table's D call, TRBD1, against the DNA was made. TRBV21-1 is recorded as a pseudogene. There are 23 residues in the CDR3. The CDR3 spells CASSTILNPYRDRESSPYEKLFF. The CDR3 DNA follows: TGTGCCAGCAGCACCATCTTGAACCCCTACCGGGACAGGGAGTCAAGTCCCTATGAAAAACTGTTTTTT.

CDR3 protein: CASSALQGLNNSPLHF. The DNA for the CDR3 is TGTGCCAGCAGTGCCCTACAGGGATTAAATAATTCACCCCTCCACTTT. V is TRBV28 and J is TRBJ1-6, with D perhaps matching TRBD1 (6 bases). This CDR3 has 16 residues. From germline, CDR1 is MDHEN and CDR2 SYDVKM. The V and J ends lost 5 bases and 5 bases respectively, with 16 bases between them.